A selection of T cell receptor beta chains follows, all from one sample in a study of blood T cell repertoires in COVID-19. Assay: immunoSEQ multiplex PCR; the TCRdb copy retains only in-frame clones and omits some. This table has under 55,000 clones, under 85% appearing once. Input material: peripheral blood. The origin of the receptors is a human donor in a cohort sampled during active COVID-19. The CDR3 runs from the conserved cysteine through the conserved F or W. D genes are given only for firm matches. Rows give clone size only sometimes, using once, few, many, or a class for an expanded clone.

d_gene,j_gene,len,abundance,v_gene,CDR3aa,CDR3nt
TRBD1,TRBJ1-2,14,once,TRBV29-1,CSVVRQGAEYGYTF,TGCAGCGTCGTGAGACAGGGGGCAGAGTATGGCTACACCTTC
TRBD1,TRBJ1-6,19,NA,TRBV6-1,CASSEFRTGDFSYNSPLHF,TGTGCCAGCAGTGAATTTAGGACAGGGGACTTCTCCTATAATTCACCCCTCCACTTT
TRBD1,TRBJ2-7,17,NA,TRBV28,CASRTILVGQGDTKQYF,TGTGCCAGCAGAACAATTTTGGTGGGACAGGGGGATACGAAGCAGTACTTC
NA,TRBJ1-5,17,NA,TRBV6-2/TRBV6-3,CASSYWVGSGDNQPQHF,TGTGCCAGCAGTTACTGGGTAGGGTCAGGGGACAATCAGCCCCAGCATTTT
NA,TRBJ1-2,12,NA,TRBV2,CASSGENYGYTF,TGTGCCAGCAGTGGAGAGAACTATGGCTACACCTTC
NA,TRBJ2-2,16,NA,TRBV11-2,CASSSWTNANTGELFF,TGTGCCAGCAGCTCTTGGACTAACGCGAACACCGGGGAGCTGTTTTTT
NA,TRBJ1-4,13,NA,TRBV4-1,CASSQERGEKLFF,TGCGCCAGCAGCCAAGAGAGGGGGGAAAAACTGTTTTTT
NA,TRBJ2-5,13,NA,TRBV27,CASRSDNQETQYF,TGTGCCAGCAGGTCGGACAATCAAGAGACCCAGTACTTC
NA,TRBJ2-7,16,NA,TRBV5-1,CASSLALTGRSYEQYF,TGCGCCAGCAGCTTGGCCTTGACAGGTCGTTCCTACGAGCAGTACTTC
NA,TRBJ1-2,15,once,TRBV18,CASSPPGGMGYGYTF,TGTGCCAGCTCACCACCGGGGGGAATGGGCTATGGCTACACCTTC
TRBD2,TRBJ2-7,15,once,TRBV7-3,CASSLRGGNSYEQYF,TGTGCCAGCAGCTTAAGGGGGGGTAACTCCTACGAGCAGTACTTC
NA,TRBJ1-1,14,NA,TRBV10-3,CAISERGGDTEAFF,TGTGCCATCAGTGAACGGGGAGGGGACACTGAAGCTTTCTTT
NA,TRBJ2-2,13,NA,TRBV28,CATPSANTGELFF,TGTGCCACGCCTAGCGCCAACACCGGGGAGCTGTTTTTT
NA,TRBJ2-7,13,NA,TRBV28,CASTSLPSYEQYF,TGTGCCAGCACCTCACTACCTTCCTACGAGCAGTACTTC
NA,TRBJ1-5,15,NA,TRBV6-5,CASSSSGQSNQPQHF,TGTGCCAGCAGTTCCTCGGGACAAAGCAATCAGCCCCAGCATTTT
NA,TRBJ1-5,14,NA,TRBV19,CASSKRDSNQPQHF,TGTGCCAGTAGTAAGAGGGATAGCAATCAGCCCCAGCATTTT
NA,TRBJ2-3,16,NA,TRBV5-1,CASSLAGTPNTDTQYF,TGCGCCAGCAGCTTGGCAGGGACACCTAACACAGATACGCAGTATTTT
NA,TRBJ2-7,13,NA,TRBV12-3/TRBV12-4,CASSRGGSYEQYF,TGTGCCAGCAGTAGGGGGGGCTCCTACGAGCAGTACTTC
TRBD1,TRBJ1-6,17,NA,TRBV28,CASSSRDSMIYNSPLHF,TGTGCCAGCAGTTCCCGGGACAGCATGATTTATAATTCACCCCTCCACTTT
NA,TRBJ2-3,14,NA,TRBV6-4,CASSEDRNTDTQYF,TGTGCCAGCAGTGAAGACAGAAACACAGATACGCAGTATTTT
TRBD2,TRBJ2-4,17,NA,TRBV30,CAWRAGTSGRRNGIQYF,TGTGCCTGGAGGGCTGGGACTAGCGGGAGAAGAAACGGGATTCAGTACTTC
NA,TRBJ1-1,17,NA,TRBV4-3,CASSQDPRGKMNTEAFF,TGCGCCAGCAGCCAAGATCCCAGGGGTAAAATGAACACTGAAGCTTTCTTT
NA,TRBJ2-7,15,NA,TRBV29-1,CSVLGTSRGSYEQYF,TGCAGCGTCCTCGGGACATCCAGAGGGTCCTACGAGCAGTACTTC
NA,TRBJ1-5,13,NA,TRBV30,CAWDGGTNQPQHF,TGTGCCTGGGATGGGGGGACCAATCAGCCCCAGCATTTT
NA,TRBJ1-5,15,NA,TRBV6-2/TRBV6-3,CASSYSGGSNQPQHF,TGTGCCAGCAGTTACTCGGGGGGGAGCAATCAGCCCCAGCATTTT
NA,TRBJ2-7,14,NA,TRBV3-1/TRBV3-2,CASSQGGTSYEQYF,TGTGCCAGCAGCCAAGGTGGGACTTCCTACGAGCAGTACTTC
NA,TRBJ2-7,13,NA,TRBV27,CASRRAGDYEQYF,TGTGCCAGCAGAAGAGCCGGGGACTACGAGCAGTACTTC
NA,TRBJ2-3,13,NA,TRBV9,CASSVDYLDTQYF,TGTGCCAGCAGCGTAGACTACCTCGATACGCAGTATTTT
NA,TRBJ2-7,13,NA,TRBV5-1,CASSWRTALEQYF,TGCGCCAGCAGCTGGAGGACGGCGCTCGAGCAGTACTTC
NA,TRBJ2-7,16,NA,TRBV28,CASSPILYRVSYEQYF,TGTGCCAGCAGTCCGATCCTATACCGGGTCTCCTACGAGCAGTACTTC
TRBD1,TRBJ2-7,16,NA,TRBV19,CASRPPRGQGSNEQYF,TGTGCCAGTAGACCACCGCGGGGACAGGGATCCAACGAGCAGTACTTC
NA,TRBJ1-6,15,NA,TRBV5-1,CASSLVAVYNSPLHF,TGCGCCAGCAGCTTGGTAGCTGTTTATAATTCACCCCTCCACTTT
NA,TRBJ1-1,12,NA,TRBV7-9,CASSLADSEAFF,TGTGCCAGCAGCTTAGCGGACAGTGAAGCTTTCTTT
TRBD1,TRBJ1-6,18,NA,TRBV9,CASSMGQGIGSYNSPLHF,TGTGCCAGCAGCATGGGACAGGGAATAGGATCCTATAATTCACCCCTCCACTTT
TRBD1,TRBJ2-4,17,NA,TRBV5-1,CASSPAWDRGRRNIQYF,TGCGCCAGCAGCCCGGCTTGGGACAGGGGGCGTAGAAACATTCAGTACTTC
NA,TRBJ2-3,15,NA,TRBV24-1,CATSDPGTRTDTQYF,TGTGCCACCAGTGACCCCGGGACACGGACAGATACGCAGTATTTT
NA,TRBJ1-2,13,NA,TRBV11-2,CASSLAQAHGYTF,TGTGCCAGCAGCTTAGCTCAGGCACATGGCTACACCTTC
TRBD1,TRBJ1-2,14,NA,TRBV5-1,CASSSNGQGYGYTF,TGCGCCAGCAGCTCAAATGGACAGGGGTATGGCTACACCTTC
TRBD2,TRBJ2-7,16,NA,TRBV4-3,CASSQAHGRGGYEQYF,TGCGCCAGCAGCCAAGCCCACGGTCGGGGGGGCTACGAGCAGTACTTC
NA,TRBJ1-5,12,NA,TRBV19,CASRPGGQPQHF,TGTGCCAGCCGCCCGGGGGGGCAGCCCCAGCATTTT
TRBD2,TRBJ2-2,14,once,TRBV19,CASIGTSGTGELFF,TGTGCCAGTATTGGGACTAGCGGAACCGGGGAGCTGTTTTTT
NA,TRBJ2-7,16,NA,TRBV3-1/TRBV3-2,CASSQDPDRVSYEQYF,TGTGCCAGCAGCCAAGACCCCGACCGGGTGTCCTACGAGCAGTACTTC
TRBD2,TRBJ2-3,17,NA,TRBV28,CASSIGWTSGGTDTQYF,TGTGCCAGCAGTATAGGGTGGACTAGCGGGGGTACAGATACGCAGTATTTT
TRBD2,TRBJ2-3,16,few,TRBV6-2/TRBV6-3,CASSYGAGRSTDTQYF,TGTGCCAGCAGTTACGGTGCCGGGAGGAGCACAGATACGCAGTATTTT
NA,TRBJ1-5,17,NA,TRBV19,CASSIDGRGPSNQPQHF,TGTGCCAGTAGTATAGACGGTAGGGGCCCGAGCAATCAGCCCCAGCATTTT
TRBD2,TRBJ2-1,17,few,TRBV7-9,CASSCDRLAGVKNEQFF,TGTGCCAGCAGCTGCGACCGTTTGGCGGGAGTGAAAAATGAGCAGTTCTTC
NA,TRBJ2-7,12,NA,TRBV2,CASRRQSYEQYF,TGTGCCAGCAGGAGACAGTCCTACGAGCAGTACTTC
TRBD2,TRBJ2-7,15,NA,TRBV27,CASSLALAGAYEQYF,TGTGCCAGCAGTTTAGCGCTAGCGGGAGCCTACGAGCAGTACTTC